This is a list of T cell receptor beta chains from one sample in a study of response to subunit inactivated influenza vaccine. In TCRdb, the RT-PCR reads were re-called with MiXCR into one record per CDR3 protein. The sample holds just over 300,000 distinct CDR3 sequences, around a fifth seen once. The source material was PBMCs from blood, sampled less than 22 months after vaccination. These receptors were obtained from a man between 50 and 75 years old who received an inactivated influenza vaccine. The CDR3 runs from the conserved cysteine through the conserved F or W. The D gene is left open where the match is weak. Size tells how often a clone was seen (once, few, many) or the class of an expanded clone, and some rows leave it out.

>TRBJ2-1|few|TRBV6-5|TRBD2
TGTGCCAGCAGTTACGTTCTAGCGGGAGGGCCTCTGTTCTTC
CASSYVLAGGPLFF
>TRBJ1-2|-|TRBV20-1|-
TGCAGTGCACCCGGAGCCCCCGGCTATGGCTACACCTTC
CSAPGAPGYGYTF
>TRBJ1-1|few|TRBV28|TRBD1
TGTGCCAGCAGTTGGGGGGACAGGAACACTGAAGCTTTCTTT
CASSWGDRNTEAFF
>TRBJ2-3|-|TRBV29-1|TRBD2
TGCAGCGTTGACGGGACTAGCGGGAGGGCCCCCCGCCTGTATTTT
CSVDGTSGRAPRLYF
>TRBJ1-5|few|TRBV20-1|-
TGCAGTGCAAACCCCCAGGGTGGCAATCAGCCCCAGCATTTT
CSANPQGGNQPQHF
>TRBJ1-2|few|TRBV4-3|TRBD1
TGCGCCAGCAGCCAACATCAACATGGGCTGGGACAGGCGAGGGAAGGCTACACCTTC
CASSQHQHGLGQAREGYTF
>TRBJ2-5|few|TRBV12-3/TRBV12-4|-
TGTGCCAGCAGTTTAGGACAGAATGAACATTACTTC
CASSLGQNEHYF
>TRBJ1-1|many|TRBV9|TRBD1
TGTGCCAGCAGCGTCAGGACAGGGCTCAACACTGAAGCTTTCTTT
CASSVRTGLNTEAFF
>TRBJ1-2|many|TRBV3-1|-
TGTGCCAGCAGCCAATTTGGGGACGGGGGTATAGACTATGGCTACACCTTC
CASSQFGDGGIDYGYTF
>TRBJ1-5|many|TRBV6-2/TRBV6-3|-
TGTGCCAGCAGTCCCAGTGGGGGCAGGAGCAATCAGCCCCAGCATTTT
CASSPSGGRSNQPQHF
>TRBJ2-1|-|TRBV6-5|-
TGTGCCAGCAGTTACTTACGCTCCTACAATGAGCAGTTCTTC
CASSYLRSYNEQFF
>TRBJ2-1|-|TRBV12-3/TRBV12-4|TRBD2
TGTGCCAGCAGTTTCGGACTAGCGGGAGAACTTGAGCAGTTCTTC
CASSFGLAGELEQFF
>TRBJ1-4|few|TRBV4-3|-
TGCGCCAGCAGCCAAGATCCCTGGGCCGGCACTAATGAAAAACTGTTTTTT
CASSQDPWAGTNEKLFF
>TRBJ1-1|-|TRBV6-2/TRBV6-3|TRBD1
TGTGCCACCGTAGCGACTAGACAGGGGAACACTGAAGCTTTCTTT
CATVATRQGNTEAFF
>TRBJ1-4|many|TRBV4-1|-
TGCGCCAGCAGACGTGACATACCGGGACACAGAAGAAATGAAAAACTGTTTTTT
CASRRDIPGHRRNEKLFF
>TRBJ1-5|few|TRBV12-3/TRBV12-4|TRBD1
TGTGCCAGCAGTACGGGACAGTCTAGCTACTATCAGCCCCAGCATTTT
CASSTGQSSYYQPQHF
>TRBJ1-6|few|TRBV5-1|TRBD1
TGCGCCAGCAGGTACGGACAGGATTCACCCCTCCACTTT
CASRYGQDSPLHF
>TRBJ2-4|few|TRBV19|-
TGTGCCAGTAGTATTGACAGATTAGCCAAAAACATTCAGTACTTC
CASSIDRLAKNIQYF
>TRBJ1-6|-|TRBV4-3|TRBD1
TGCGCCAGCAGACTTGACAGGGGAAACAATTCACCCCTCCACTTT
CASRLDRGNNSPLHF
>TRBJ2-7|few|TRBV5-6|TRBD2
TGTGCCAGCAGCTCCTTAGCGGGAGGATCGCAGTACTTC
CASSSLAGGSQYF
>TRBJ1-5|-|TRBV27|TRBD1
TGTGCCAGCAGTTTATTGTCAGGGGGAGTCAATCAGCCCCAGCATTTT
CASSLLSGGVNQPQHF
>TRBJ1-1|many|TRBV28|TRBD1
TGTGCCAGCAGTTTAGCGCTTCACAGGGGAGGAGGCACTGAAGCTTTCTTT
CASSLALHRGGGTEAFF
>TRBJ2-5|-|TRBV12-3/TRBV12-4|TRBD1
TGTGCCAGCAGTCCAGGGACAGGGATTGACTTGGAGACCCAGTACTTC
CASSPGTGIDLETQYF
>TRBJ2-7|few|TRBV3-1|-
TGTGCCAGCAGCCAGCCAGGAGCGTCCTACGAGCAGTACTTC
CASSQPGASYEQYF
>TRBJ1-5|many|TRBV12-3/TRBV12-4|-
TGTGCCAGCAGTCCCGGGGTGGGGAGCAATCAGCCCCAGCATTTT
CASSPGVGSNQPQHF
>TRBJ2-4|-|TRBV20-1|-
TGCAGTGCTAGAGATAGCCGGGGGGCCCTAAAAAACATTCAGTACTTC
CSARDSRGALKNIQYF
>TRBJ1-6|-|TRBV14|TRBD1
TGTGCCAGCAGCCGCTTCGGGACAGATAATTCACCCCTCCACTTT
CASSRFGTDNSPLHF
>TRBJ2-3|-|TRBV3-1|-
TGTGCCAGCAGCCACCAGGGCGCAGATACGCAGTATTTT
CASSHQGADTQYF
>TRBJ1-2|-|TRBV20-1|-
TGCAGTGCTCCCCGGGTGAGGGATGGCTACACCTTC
CSAPRVRDGYTF
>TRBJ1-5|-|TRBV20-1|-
TGCAGTGCTAGAGATACCAACACCTACCAGGCCCAGCATTTT
CSARDTNTYQAQHF
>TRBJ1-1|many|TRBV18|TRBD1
TGTGCCAGCTCACCAGGGACAGGGGTGACTGAAGCTTTCTTT
CASSPGTGVTEAFF
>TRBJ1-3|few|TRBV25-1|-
TGTGCCAGCAGTGACGCAGGTTGGACCGGAAACACCATATATTTT
CASSDAGWTGNTIYF
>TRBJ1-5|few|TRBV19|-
TGTGCCAGTAGTATAATGCAGAATGGCAATCAGCCCCAGCATTTT
CASSIMQNGNQPQHF
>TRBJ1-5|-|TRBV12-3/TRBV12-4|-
TGTGCCAGCAGTTTTGGTCGGCAGGCCAATCAGCCCCAGCATTTT
CASSFGRQANQPQHF
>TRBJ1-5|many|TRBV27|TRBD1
TGTGCCAGCAGTTTACACAGGGGAGGTCAGCCCCAGCATTTT
CASSLHRGGQPQHF
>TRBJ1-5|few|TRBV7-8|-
TGTGCCAGCAGCTCCAGGGGCCCAAGCCAGCCCCAGCATTTT
CASSSRGPSQPQHF
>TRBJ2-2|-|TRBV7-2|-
TGTGCCAGCAGCTTGTGGGGGGCGTCATCCGGGGAGCTGTTTTTT
CASSLWGASSGELFF
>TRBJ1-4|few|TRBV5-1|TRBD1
TGCGCCAGCAGCTCTCCGGGACAGGCTAATGAAAAACTGTTTTTT
CASSSPGQANEKLFF
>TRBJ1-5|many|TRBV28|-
TGTGCCAGCAGTCGACAGGCGGCTCAGCCCCAGCATTTT
CASSRQAAQPQHF